This paragraph reports one T cell receptor (beta chain). Its antigen is unidentified. The CDR3 is made up of 14 amino acids. Germline V gene data show CDR1 as SGHRS and CDR2 as YFSETQ. Trimming took off 3 bases at V and 6 bases at J, with 15 bases between the two ends. In nominal health when sampled, donors likely had unrecorded immune exposures nonetheless. In the PCR, 60 Vbeta and 13 Jbeta primers were used. Sequenced by immunoSEQ multiplex PCR; TCRdb stores in-frame clones only, minus some. This sample yields about 140,000 clones, of which more than 70% are seen a single time; 4.9% belongs to the top ten. The sample is drawn from a study of cytomegalovirus exposure and HLA in healthy donors. Study observations and caveats: At a 0.05 false discovery rate, a later analysis found some 18,000 TCR beta sequences to be associated with HLA alleles. Cytomegalovirus association was listed for roughly 160 TCR beta chains. Earlier analysis yielded a pattern in which most TCR beta V segments were productive about 90% or about 30% of the time.

The rearrangement joins TRBV5-1 to TRBJ1-1; D gene ambiguous. The TCR originated in a woman aged 50 to 60 in good health and CMV-seronegative. Sequences were obtained from PBMCs. In DNA form, the CDR3 reads TGCGCCAGCAGCTCGCATGGGATCGGGGCTGAAGCTTTCTTT. Translated: CASSSHGIGAEAFF.